This T cell receptor beta chain is from a study of shared clonotypes between healthy human individuals. Assay: immunoSEQ multiplex PCR; the TCRdb copy retains only in-frame clones and omits some. Of around 1.1 million clones listed, about 84% are singletons. Sequencing was performed on memory CD4+ T cells from PBMCs. Subset reported: CD45RA-negative fraction. This clonotype was sampled from a man aged 18 to 35 in good health. Some clones in this sample may be carry-over from other donors' samples.

The CDR3 loop is CASSSSILAASYEQYF. CDR3 coding DNA: TGCGCCAGCAGCTCTTCTATACTAGCGGCCTCCTACGAGCAGTACTTC. V gene TRBV5-1 combines with J gene TRBJ2-7, with 8 bases aligning to TRBD2. J gave up 0 bases and V 3 bases, and 8 bases lay outside the gene matches. In germline, CDR1 is SGHRS, CDR2 YFSETQ. CDR3 length: 16 amino acids.